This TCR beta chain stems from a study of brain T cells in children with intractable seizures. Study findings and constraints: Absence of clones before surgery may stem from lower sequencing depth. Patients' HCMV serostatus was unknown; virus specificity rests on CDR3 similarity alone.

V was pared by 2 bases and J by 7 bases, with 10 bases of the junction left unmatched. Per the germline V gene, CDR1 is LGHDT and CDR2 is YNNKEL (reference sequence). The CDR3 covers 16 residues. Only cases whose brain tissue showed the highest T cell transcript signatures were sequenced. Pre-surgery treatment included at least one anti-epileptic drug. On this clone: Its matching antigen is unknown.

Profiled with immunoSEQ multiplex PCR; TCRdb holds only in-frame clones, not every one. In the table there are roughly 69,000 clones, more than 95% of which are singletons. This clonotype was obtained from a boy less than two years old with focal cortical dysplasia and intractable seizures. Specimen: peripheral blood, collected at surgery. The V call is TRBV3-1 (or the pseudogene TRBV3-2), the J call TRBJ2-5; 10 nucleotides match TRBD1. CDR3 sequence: CASSQTGTGDRGTQYF. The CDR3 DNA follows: TGTGCCAGCAGCCAAACCGGGACAGGGGACCGGGGGACCCAGTACTTC.